This T cell receptor beta chain is drawn from a study of shared clonotypes between healthy human individuals. Naivety among CD8 cells was defined by CD45RO negativity and positive CCR7 selection, thereby excluding terminally differentiated effector memory CD45RA+ cells. Assay: immunoSEQ multiplex PCR; the TCRdb copy retains only in-frame clones and omits some. The sample carries over 750,000 clones, around 96% recorded once. The CDR3 runs 14 residues. J gave up 6 bases and V 1 base, and 3 bases lay outside the gene matches. Germline values: CDR1 SEHNR, CDR2 FQNEAQ (reference sequence). The chain uses TRBV7-9 and TRBJ1-2; 9 nucleotides match TRBD1. The source of this sequence is a man younger than 40 in good health. The sequenced sample consisted of naive CD8+ T cells sorted from blood. The CDR3 nucleotides read TGTGCCAGCAGCTTAGGGACAGGGGTCCATGGCTACACCTTC. This encodes CASSLGTGVHGYTF.